Given below is one TCR beta chain in context. What antigen it recognizes has not been identified. No clone much larger than this one lies a single base away; base qualities are absent. This entry comes from a study of T cell changes during pregnancy in multiple sclerosis (dated by TCRdb to the late 2010s). With respect to the entire study: Changes in the T cell repertoire over the course of pregnancy were examined in this study in women with multiple sclerosis.

The protocol used for the library was the immunoSEQ multiplex PCR assay. Here the immuneACCESS table is served through TCRdb, limited to in-frame sequences with V and J called. Missing clones are a known gap in these copies; in checked studies unresolved V genes cover under half, and the rest lacks a known reason. The sample has 95,000 to 110,000 clones on record, roughly 92% of them singletons. In total, the top ten clones hold 0.75% to 0.95% of the sample. This receptor was taken from a female donor with multiple sclerosis, enrolled in a pregnancy study. The material was peripheral blood, obtained after pregnancy.

The CDR3 is CASSPQEGYTEAFF. In nucleotide form, the sequence is TGCGCCAGCAGCCCACAGGAGGGATATACTGAAGCTTTCTTT. This chain is built from TRBV4-1 and TRBJ1-1; the D region possibly corresponds to TRBD1 (5 bases align). Trimming removed 4 bases from V and 5 bases from J, leaving 14 bases between the germline ends. From the cysteine up to the phenylalanine, the CDR3 has a length of 14 residues. The kept DNA is CDR3 alone, 42 bases in frame from the first base. Based on the germline V gene, the CDR1 and CDR2 sequences are MGHRA and YSYEKL.